This is a list of T cell receptor beta chains from one sample in a study of blood T cell repertoires in COVID-19. Using immunoSEQ multiplex PCR, the repertoire was profiled, and TCRdb retains in-frame clones only, with some absent. The data contain some 200,000 clones, 80% to 90% of them singletons. The sequencing sample was made of peripheral blood. Every receptor here comes from a woman in her seventies with COVID-19, enrolled during active disease. CDR3s include the opening cysteine and the closing phenylalanine or tryptophan. A D gene is named only where the DNA matches it firmly. Rows give clone size only sometimes, using once, few, many, or a class for an expanded clone.

.	TRBD1	TRBV19	TRBJ1-2	13	TGTGCCAGTAGTCAACAGGGGGCGGGCGGCTACACCTTC	CASSQQGAGGYTF
.	.	TRBV5-4	TRBJ2-3	14	TGTGCCAGCAGCTTGGCTGGGCCCAGTGATACGCAGTATTTT	CASSLAGPSDTQYF
.	.	TRBV7-3	TRBJ1-1	14	TGTGCCAGCAGCAACCCGGGGATGAACACTGAAGCTTTCTTT	CASSNPGMNTEAFF
.	TRBD2	TRBV7-9	TRBJ2-1	15	TGTGCCAGCAGACAACTAGCGGGGAGATACAATGAGCAGTTCTTC	CASRQLAGRYNEQFF
once	.	TRBV30	TRBJ1-4	11	TGTGCCTGGAGTCGGAATGAAAAACTGTTTTTT	CAWSRNEKLFF
.	TRBD1	TRBV28	TRBJ1-5	14	TGTGCCAGCAGTTTGTTGGACAGGGACCAGCCCCAGCATTTT	CASSLLDRDQPQHF
.	.	TRBV7-9	TRBJ2-7	12	TGTGCCAGCAGCGTAACTCCCTACGAGCAGTACTTC	CASSVTPYEQYF
few	.	TRBV3-1/TRBV3-2	TRBJ1-4	11	TGTGCCAGCAGCCAAACAGAAAAACTGTTTTTT	CASSQTEKLFF
.	TRBD1	TRBV14	TRBJ2-3	15	TGTGCCAGCAGCCAGGAGGGACAGGGTCGTACTACGCAGTATTTT	CASSQEGQGRTTQYF
.	TRBD1	TRBV12-3/TRBV12-4	TRBJ1-5	11	TGTGCCAGCAGTAAAACCGGGACAGTCTTTTTT	CASSKTGTVFF
.	.	TRBV18	TRBJ1-1	12	TGTGCCAGCTCACGGGCGAACACTGAAGCTTTCTTT	CASSRANTEAFF
.	.	TRBV7-9	TRBJ2-5	16	TGTGCCAGCAGGAACGGTGCGTTCGGGAGACCAGAGACCCAGTACTTC	CASRNGAFGRPETQYF
.	.	TRBV30	TRBJ1-3	14	TGTGCCTGGACCCCTGGGAGCTCTGGAAACACCATATATTTT	CAWTPGSSGNTIYF
.	.	TRBV5-1	TRBJ2-7	13	TGCGCCAGCAGCTTGGCCTCCTCCTACGAGCAGTACTTC	CASSLASSYEQYF
.	.	TRBV27	TRBJ2-7	14	TGTGCCAGCAGAAAACAGGGTTTTGGGTACGAGCAGTACTTC	CASRKQGFGYEQYF
.	TRBD2	TRBV28	TRBJ2-2	15	TGTGCCAGCAGGGGTAGCGGGACGAACACCGGGGAGCTGTTTTTT	CASRGSGTNTGELFF
.	.	TRBV7-9	TRBJ2-1	14	TGTGCCAGCAGCTTCGGTATGTCTGGCAATGAGCAGTTCTTC	CASSFGMSGNEQFF
.	.	TRBV11-3	TRBJ2-3	14	TGTGCCAGCAGGCAGGGATCGGGCACAGATACGCAGTATTTT	CASRQGSGTDTQYF
.	.	TRBV9	TRBJ1-6	14	TGTGCCAGCAGCGCAAGGGGGACAAATTCACCCCTCCACTTT	CASSARGTNSPLHF
.	TRBD2	TRBV3-1/TRBV3-2	TRBJ2-3	17	TGTGCCAGCAGCCAACTGACAGCGGGAGTTGGCACAGATACGCAGTATTTT	CASSQLTAGVGTDTQYF
.	.	TRBV5-1	TRBJ1-3	15	TGCGCCAGCAGCCCTCGGGATCTCTCTGGAAACACCATATATTTT	CASSPRDLSGNTIYF
.	TRBD1	TRBV18	TRBJ1-2	17	TGTGCCAGCTCACCCCGCTCCTGGGACAGCCCCGCGAGGGGCTACACCTTC	CASSPRSWDSPARGYTF
.	.	TRBV6-5	TRBJ2-2	13	TGTGCCAGCATCCCGGCGGAAACCGGGGAGCTGTTTTTT	CASIPAETGELFF
once	TRBD1	TRBV4-1	TRBJ2-7	13	TGCGCCAGCAGCCCCGCAGGGGGCCAGGAGCAGTACTTC	CASSPAGGQEQYF
few	TRBD2	TRBV7-2	TRBJ2-1	14	TGTGCCAGCAGGAGACTAGCGGGAGCTAGTGAGCAGTTCTTC	CASRRLAGASEQFF
.	TRBD2	TRBV14	TRBJ2-1	15	TGTGCCAGCAGCCAAGGTCCTAGCGGTTACAATGAGCAGTTCTTC	CASSQGPSGYNEQFF
.	TRBD1	TRBV3-1/TRBV3-2	TRBJ1-2	14	TGTGCCAGCAGCCAAGCCAGGGGGCTAGATGGCTACACCTTC	CASSQARGLDGYTF
few	.	TRBV28	TRBJ2-7	11	TGTGCCAGCCTCTCCCTCTACGAGCAGTACTTC	CASLSLYEQYF
.	.	TRBV18	TRBJ2-7	15	TGTGCCAGCTCTCGGAGACGAGAACACCCCAACGAGCAGTACTTC	CASSRRREHPNEQYF
.	.	TRBV5-6	TRBJ1-1	12	TGTGCCAGCAGCTTGTCGGGCACTGAAGCTTTCTTT	CASSLSGTEAFF
.	.	TRBV11-2	TRBJ2-1	12	TGTGCCAGCAGCTTAGATTCGAGTATCCAGTTCTTC	CASSLDSSIQFF
.	TRBD2	TRBV7-9	TRBJ2-7	19	TGTGCCAGCAGCTCGGACAGCCCGGGACTAGCGGGAGGTTCCTACGAGCAGTACTTC	CASSSDSPGLAGGSYEQYF
.	.	TRBV4-1	TRBJ2-1	15	TGCGCCAGCAGCCAAAGCGCTAGCTCCTACAATGAGCAGTTCTTC	CASSQSASSYNEQFF
.	.	TRBV5-6	TRBJ1-3	14	TGTGCCAGCAGCTTCTTGGGGCCCGGAAACACCATATATTTT	CASSFLGPGNTIYF
.	TRBD1	TRBV6-6	TRBJ1-1	16	TGTGCCAGCAGTCCCGGGACAGGGGATATGAACACTGAAGCTTTCTTT	CASSPGTGDMNTEAFF
.	TRBD1	TRBV7-9	TRBJ1-4	16	TGTGCCAGCAGCGGCCGGGACAGGGGGCGCGGTGAAAAACTGTTTTTT	CASSGRDRGRGEKLFF